This T cell receptor (beta chain) was obtained from a study of blood T cell repertoires in COVID-19. Study information: PBMCs, B-cell-depleted T cells, or T cells were the source of the cDNA or gDNA that made up the material.

Trimming removed 1 base from V and 0 bases from J; junction bases left unmatched: 7. The CDR3 spans 19 residues. Germline V gives CDR1 SGHTA, CDR2 FQGNSA. Libraries were prepared by immunoSEQ multiplex PCR; TCRdb keeps only in-frame clonotypes and omits some of them. The sample has 70,000 to 100,000 clones, more than 90% seen once; the top ten hold over 1.5%. The chain joins TRBV7-2 to TRBJ2-5; TRBD2 matches at 14 bases. Sequences were obtained from peripheral blood. This TCR was sampled from a man aged 55 to 70 with acute or convalescent COVID-19. The CDR3 sequence: CASSLVFGTSGSYQETQYF. CDR3 bases: TGTGCCAGCAGCTTAGTTTTCGGGACTAGCGGGAGTTACCAAGAGACCCAGTACTTC.